Listed below are T cell receptor beta chains from one sample, sequenced in a study of T cells in Graves' hyperthyroidism and ophthalmopathy. MiXCR, applied by TCRdb to the multiplex PCR reads, yields one record per CDR3 protein. The sample holds 90,000 to 120,000 distinct CDR3 sequences, roughly 15% seen once. The sample taken for sequencing was blood. The receptors originated from a woman aged 45-60 years with Graves' hyperthyroidism. Each CDR3 is given with its conserved first and last residue. D genes are given only for firm matches. Only some rows state a clone size, as once, few, many or a class for expanded clones.

size,J,D,V,length,DNA,CDR3
many,TRBJ2-5,TRBD2,TRBV29-1,14,TGCAGCGTCTCCGGGACTAGGGGACAAGAGACCCAGTACTTC,CSVSGTRGQETQYF
many,TRBJ2-3,NA,TRBV7-9,13,TGTGCCACACGGCCGGGGAGCACAGATACGCAGTATTTT,CATRPGSTDTQYF
many,TRBJ2-2,NA,TRBV7-9,12,TGTGCCAGCAGCGGAAACACCGGGGAGCTGTTTTTT,CASSGNTGELFF
NA,TRBJ2-2,NA,TRBV10-3,14,TGTGCCATCAGACCAACTGGGGACACCGGGGAGCTGTTTTTT,CAIRPTGDTGELFF
NA,TRBJ2-1,NA,TRBV5-6,11,TGTGCCAGCAGCGCATCTAGTGAGCAGTTCTTC,CASSASSEQFF
many,TRBJ1-1,NA,TRBV27,15,TGTGCCAGCAGTTTTTGGGAAGGGAAGAACACTGAAGCTTTCTTT,CASSFWEGKNTEAFF
many,TRBJ2-7,NA,TRBV12-3/TRBV12-4,12,TGTGCCAGCAGTTTAGGGTTCAACGAGCAGTACTTC,CASSLGFNEQYF
many,TRBJ1-6,NA,TRBV20-1,15,TGCAGTGCTAGGGGAAGGGGAGTACAGAATTCACCCCTCCACTTT,CSARGRGVQNSPLHF
NA,TRBJ2-2,TRBD2,TRBV11-2,15,TGTGCCAGCAGAGTGACTAGCGGGAAAATCGGGGAGCTGTTTTTT,CASRVTSGKIGELFF
many,TRBJ2-3,NA,TRBV18,16,TGTGCCAGCTCACCCGGCCGGGACCCAGCTATAGATACGCAGTATTTT,CASSPGRDPAIDTQYF
many,TRBJ2-2,TRBD1,TRBV24-1,20,TGTGCCACCAGTGGAAAGCTCCCGGGACAGGGGGCGTCGAACACCGGGGAGCTGTTTTTT,CATSGKLPGQGASNTGELFF
few,TRBJ2-2,TRBD1,TRBV5-1,17,TGCGCCAGCAGCTCAGGGGGAAAAGGGCCTAACACCGGGGAGCTGTTTTTT,CASSSGGKGPNTGELFF
many,TRBJ2-2,NA,TRBV6-1,14,TGTGCCAGCAGCCTTGGACAGAGCACCGGGGAGCTGTTTTTT,CASSLGQSTGELFF
many,TRBJ2-2,NA,TRBV18,14,TGTGCCAGCTCAATGTCGGCGGGATCCGGGGAGCTGTTTTTT,CASSMSAGSGELFF
many,TRBJ2-5,NA,TRBV7-9,14,TGTGCCAGCAGCCTGTTCGACAACCAAGAGACCCAGTACTTC,CASSLFDNQETQYF
many,TRBJ1-1,NA,TRBV20-1,16,TGCAGTGCTAGAGATCCAAGGGCAGGGGATAACACTGAAGCTTTCTTT,CSARDPRAGDNTEAFF
NA,TRBJ1-2,TRBD1,TRBV5-1,14,TGCGCCAGCAGCGTGGGGACAGGGAACTATGGCTACACCTTC,CASSVGTGNYGYTF
many,TRBJ1-1,NA,TRBV7-9,11,TGTGCCAGCAGCGATAGTAATGAAGCTTTCTTT,CASSDSNEAFF
many,TRBJ1-1,NA,TRBV18,14,TGTGCCAGCTCACCAGACGGGGTGGGCACTGAAGCTTTCTTT,CASSPDGVGTEAFF
few,TRBJ1-5,NA,TRBV20-1,15,TGCAGTGCTCGCATTTTGGGGGGTCCCAATCAGCCCCAGCATTTT,CSARILGGPNQPQHF
many,TRBJ2-7,NA,TRBV7-2,13,TGTGCCAGCAGCTTAGAGTTGGGGCGCGAGCAGTACTTC,CASSLELGREQYF
many,TRBJ2-7,NA,TRBV12-3/TRBV12-4,16,TGTGCCAGCAGTTCCGGTGGCGGAGCCAGCTCCTACGAGCAGTACTTC,CASSSGGGASSYEQYF